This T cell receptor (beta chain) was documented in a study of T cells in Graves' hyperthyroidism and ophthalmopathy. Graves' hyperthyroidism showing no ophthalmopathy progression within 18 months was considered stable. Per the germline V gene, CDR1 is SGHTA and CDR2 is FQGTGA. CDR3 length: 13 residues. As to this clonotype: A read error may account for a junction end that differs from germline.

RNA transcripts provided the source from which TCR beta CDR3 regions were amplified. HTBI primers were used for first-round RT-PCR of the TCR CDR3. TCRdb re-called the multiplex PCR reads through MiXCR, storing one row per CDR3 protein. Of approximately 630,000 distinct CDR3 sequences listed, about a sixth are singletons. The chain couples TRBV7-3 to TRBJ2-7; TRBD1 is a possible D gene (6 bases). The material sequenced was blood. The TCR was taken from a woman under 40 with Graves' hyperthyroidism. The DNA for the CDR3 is TGTGCCAGCAGCCGAACACCCGGGACACGTGCCCACTTC. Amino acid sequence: CASSRTPGTRAHF.